The 21 T cell receptor beta chains given below trace back to one sample, sequenced in a study of shared clonotypes between healthy human individuals (TCRdb year 2020). Library method: the immunoSEQ multiplex PCR assay. TCRdb mirrors the immuneACCESS table, restricted to in-frame sequences. Some clones are absent from its copies; in checked studies, under half trace to an unresolved V gene, and the reason for the others is unknown. Across this sample there are millions of clones, with 95% seen only once. 0.1% to 0.15% of the sample is in the top ten clones. The material sequenced was naive CD4+ T cells sorted from blood. The sample's cell subset or site label, decoded: CD45RA+ positively selected. The receptors stem from a man in his late teens or twenties in good health.

Written as DNA, the CDR3 is TGTGCCAGCAGCCTCCACACCGGGGCCAACGTCCTGACTTTC. Translated: CASSLHTGANVLTF. V gene TRBV7-3 combines with J gene TRBJ2-6; no firm D call. The CDR3 is 14 residues long. Deletions cut 5 bases from V and 4 bases from J, with 9 bases between. Germline CDR1 is SGHTA and CDR2 is FQGTGA.

V gene TRBV28 combines with J gene TRBJ1-2; the D is unclear. This CDR3 comprises 13 residues. Looked up from germline, CDR1 is MDHEN and CDR2 is SYDVKM. V lost 3 bases and J 12 bases, leaving 17 bases between the germline ends. CDR3 nucleotide sequence: TGTGCCAGCAGTTTCGGGCCAGGAAGACCCAACACCTTC. It encodes CASSFGPGRPNTF.

At least ten counts were recorded for this clone. The same CDR3 is also encoded by other DNA sequences in this sample. This chain joins TRBV2 and TRBJ1-6; D unclear. Germline CDR1 reads SNHLY; CDR2 reads FYNNEI. The length of the CDR3 is 15 residues. The V end lost 6 bases, the J end lost 6 bases, and 15 bases lay between the germline ends. The CDR3: CASRVLASSNSPLHF. Here the CDR3 DNA reads TGTGCCAGCAGAGTTTTAGCAAGTTCTAATTCACCCCTCCACTTT. The variable domain in full, with the rest retrieved from reference TRBV2 and TRBJ1-6, is EPEVTQTPSHQVTQMGQEVILRCVPISNHLYFYWYRQILGQKVEFLVSFYNNEISEKSEIFDDQFSVERPDGSNFTLKIRSTKLEDSAMYFCASRVLASSNSPLHFGNGTRLTVT.

J is TRBJ1-3 and V is TRBV6-5, with TRBD1 matching 7 bases. CDR1 is MNHEY, CDR2 SVGAGI, per germline. CDR3 size: 15 residues. Trimming cost V 6 bases and J 4 bases; bases outside gene matches: 9. The chain's CDR3 is CASRPGTVDGNTIYF. DNA for the CDR3: TGTGCCAGCAGGCCAGGGACAGTCGACGGAAACACCATATATTTT.

The chain joins TRBV13 to TRBJ2-5, with D perhaps given as TRBD1 or TRBD2 (6 bases each). The V end lost 1 base, the J end lost 5 bases, and 14 bases lay between the germline ends. This CDR3 is built from 15 residues. Germline values: CDR1 PRHDT, CDR2 FYEKMQ (reference sequence). The CDR3 here is CASSLVGGPGETQYF. As DNA, the CDR3 is TGTGCCAGCAGCTTAGTTGGGGGGCCAGGCGAGACCCAGTACTTC.

On this clone itself: The sample holds other DNA sequences that translate to the same CDR3. The rearrangement uses TRBV28 and TRBJ1-3; D gene uncertain. This CDR3 is 14 amino acids long. V lost 3 bases and J 2 bases, leaving 8 bases between the germline ends. Per the germline V gene, CDR1 is MDHEN and CDR2 is SYDVKM. The CDR3 is CASSFSGTGNTIYF. Written as DNA, the CDR3 is TGTGCCAGCAGTTTCTCCGGGACTGGAAACACCATATATTTT.

The chain combines TRBV28 with TRBJ1-1; D remains ambiguous. With 8 bases removed from V and 1 base from J, the gap between germline ends came to 17 bases. The CDR3 length is 15 residues. From germline, CDR1 is MDHEN and CDR2 SYDVKM. The CDR3 is CASGRAGISNTEAFF. The DNA for the CDR3 is TGTGCCAGCGGGAGAGCCGGGATCTCGAACACTGAAGCTTTCTTT.

The rearrangement joins TRBV10-1 to TRBJ2-5; D call uncertain. The CDR3 has 14 amino acids. CDR1 and CDR2 from the germline V gene are WNHNN and SYGVQD (reference sequence). Between the trimmed V and J ends, which lost 0 bases and 3 bases, there was a span of 8 bases. The CDR3 is CASSESNSKETQYF. The CDR3 region has the DNA TGCGCCAGCAGTGAGTCGAACTCTAAAGAGACCCAGTACTTC.

The chain joins TRBV27 to TRBJ2-7; the match to TRBD2 covers 7 bases. Germline assignment: CDR1 MNHEY and CDR2 SMNVEV (reference sequence). The CDR3 covers 15 residues. V was pared by 1 base and J by 4 bases, with 7 bases of the junction left unmatched. The CDR3 coding sequence is TGTGCCAGCAGTTTATATGGCGGGAGCGCGTACGAGCAGTACTTC. Protein: CASSLYGGSAYEQYF.

About this clone: This same CDR3 is encoded by further DNA sequences in the sample. V usage is TRBV30 and J usage is TRBJ1-5, with 9 bases aligning to TRBD1. This CDR3 region has 14 residues. The germline V gene has CDR1 GTSNPN and CDR2 SVGIG (reference sequence). The junction had 2 bases not matched to a gene; V was cut back by 1 base and J by 4 bases. The CDR3 nucleotides read TGTGCCTGGAGTGGGGACAGGGCAAATCAGCCCCAGCATTTT. Translating it yields CAWSGDRANQPQHF.

This chain connects TRBV5-1 to TRBJ2-7; maybe TRBD1 (6 bases). CDR3 length: 16 residues. Trimming took 4 bases from V and 0 from J, leaving 17 bases between them. Germline V CDR1 and CDR2: SGHRS, YFSETQ. The DNA for the CDR3 is TGCGCCAGCAGCGACGCAGGGGCCGGGGACTCCTACGAGCAGTACTTC. Translation: CASSDAGAGDSYEQYF. The full variable domain, its missing parts supplied by reference TRBV5-1 and TRBJ2-7, is KAGVTQTPRYLIKTRGQQVTLSCSPISGHRSVSWYQQTPGQGLQFLFEYFSETQRNKGNFPGRFSGRQFSNSRSEMNVSTLELGDSALYLCASSDAGAGDSYEQYFGPGTRLTVT.

The chain employs TRBV7-6 and TRBJ2-5, with 7 bases aligning to TRBD2. Germline-derived CDR1 and CDR2 are SGHVS and FNYEAQ. The CDR3 sequence is 15 residues long. V lost 4 bases and J lost 5; bases outside the gene matches: 10. The CDR3 coding sequence is TGTGCCAGCAGCTCAACTGGGACTATCAGGGAGACCCAGTACTTC. Translation gives CASSSTGTIRETQYF.

The chain links TRBV27 to TRBJ2-7, with unresolved D. Per germline, CDR1 MNHEY and CDR2 SMNVEV (reference sequence). Trimming pared 2 bases from V and 2 bases from J, leaving 13 bases between. The CDR3 is 15 amino acids. The CDR3 sequence: CASSLMAGIPYEQYF. The CDR3 nucleotides read TGTGCCAGCAGTTTAATGGCAGGAATCCCCTACGAGCAGTACTTC.

In its sample, this clone was seen a few times. This rearrangement joins TRBV5-1 to TRBJ1-6; D possibly corresponds to TRBD1 (5 bases). CDR3 length: 16 amino acids. The germline CDR1 and CDR2 sequences are SGHRS and YFSETQ. Deletions cut 0 bases from V and 7 bases from J, with 14 bases between. The CDR3 nucleotides read TGCGCCAGCAGCTTGGGGGACGAGGTGGTAAATTCACCCCTCCACTTT. It is translated as CASSLGDEVVNSPLHF.

The chain couples TRBV7-2 to TRBJ1-5; weak D call: TRBD1 (5 bases). Trimming stripped 3 bases from V and 4 bases from J, with 16 bases between. CDR1 and CDR2 (germline): SGHTA, FQGNSA. The CDR3 is 16 amino acids. The CDR3 loop reads CASSLAGHAANQPQHF. CDR3 bases: TGTGCCAGCAGCTTGGCAGGGCATGCCGCAAATCAGCCCCAGCATTTT.

For the CDR3, the DNA is TGTGCCAGCAGCTTAGATCGGACTAGCGGGACTGGAAAGTTCTTC. Its protein is CASSLDRTSGTGKFF. This chain uses TRBV11-3 with TRBJ2-1; 12 nucleotides align to TRBD2. The trim removed 0 bases at V and 14 bases at J, leaving 8 bases unmatched. The CDR3 totals 15 residues. Germline CDR1 reads SGHNT; CDR2 reads YENEEA.

The chain uses TRBV5-1 and TRBJ2-3; 7 bases line up with TRBD1. Germline loops: CDR1 SGHRS, CDR2 YFSETQ. The J segment lost 2 bases and the V segment lost 6 bases, leaving 6 bases of the junction unmatched. The CDR3 covers 14 residues. CDR3 sequence: CASTTGTLTDTQYF. CDR3 bases: TGCGCCAGCACGACAGGGACCCTCACAGATACGCAGTATTTT.

The chain uses TRBV6-4 and TRBJ1-6; TRBD1 aligns across 9 bases. Germline values: CDR1 MRHNA, CDR2 SNTAGT. The junction had 5 bases not matched to a gene; V was cut back by 6 bases and J by 8 bases. This CDR3 is built from 14 residues. The CDR3 loop is CASRRDRVDSPLHF. CDR3 sequence (DNA): TGTGCCAGCAGACGGGACAGGGTCGATTCACCCCTCCACTTT.

The V call is TRBV7-3, the J call TRBJ2-2, with 9 bases aligning to TRBD2. In germline, CDR1 is SGHTA, CDR2 FQGTGA. The junction had 7 bases not matched to a gene; V was cut back by 5 bases and J by 0 bases. The CDR3 has 17 amino acids. Written as DNA, the CDR3 is TGTGCCAGCAGCCGCCTTCCTAGCGGGGCGAACACCGGGGAGCTGTTTTTT. Its translation is CASSRLPSGANTGELFF. The full variable domain, completed using reference TRBV7-3 and TRBJ2-2, is GAGVSQTPSNKVTEKGKYVELRCDPISGHTALYWYRQSLGQGPEFLIYFQGTGAADDSGLPNDRFFAVRPEGSVSTLKIQRTERGDSAVYLCASSRLPSGANTGELFFGEGSRLTVL.

This chain uses TRBV5-4 with TRBJ2-7; 8 nucleotides line up with TRBD1. The V and J ends lost 4 bases and 0 bases, in that order; junction bases with no gene match: 6. The CDR3 loop spans 15 amino acids. The germline gives CDR1 SGHNT, CDR2 YYREEE (reference sequence). CDR3 nucleotide sequence: TGTGCCAGCAGCCCGACAGGGGCGGGCTCCTACGAGCAGTACTTC. Translated, it gives CASSPTGAGSYEQYF. Using reference TRBV5-4 and TRBJ2-7 for the parts outside the CDR3, the full variable domain is ETGVTQSPTHLIKTRGQQVTLRCSSQSGHNTVSWYQQALGQGPQFIFQYYREEENGRGNFPPRFSGLQFPNYSSELNVNALELDDSALYLCASSPTGAGSYEQYFGPGTRLTVT.

A few counts support this clone. V and J are TRBV10-2 and TRBJ1-6; D is unresolved. Deletions cut 8 bases from V and 9 bases from J, with 11 bases between. Germline loops: CDR1 WSHSY, CDR2 SAAADI. This CDR3 has 12 amino acids. The CDR3 DNA is TGCGCCAGCGGGTCCGAGAGTTCACCCCTCCACTTT. Its translation is CASGSESSPLHF.